The TCR beta chain under discussion was sequenced for a study of shared clonotypes between healthy human individuals. In the study overall: CD4 naive cells filled three plates per donor, CD4 memory three, CD8 naive two and CD8 memory one. Study outcomes and limitations: Between a few donors, naive CD4 clonotypes were shared at a level of about 5%.

Per the authors' pipeline: From ImmunoSEQ came sequences covering only the junction and carrying no quality scores, so filtering differed. Sequencing was performed with immunoSEQ multiplex PCR; in TCRdb, only in-frame clones are kept and a portion is missing. V and J calls and clone size come straight from that table; D and trimming were deduced from the DNA. The repertoire holds roughly 1,600,000 clones, with 98% as singletons. Germline V gives CDR1 SGHDN, CDR2 FVKESK. V lost 1 base, J lost 2 bases, and 9 bases lay in between. CDR3 length equals 14 residues. Comment on this clone: The antigen is not known. The same CDR3 is also encoded by other DNA sequences in this sample.

The receptor was derived from a man aged 30-40 years in good health. V gene TRBV14 combines with J gene TRBJ2-7; perhaps TRBD2 as D (5 bases). The sequencing sample was made of naive CD4+ T cells sorted from blood. The subset is: CD45RA+ positively selected. CDR3 DNA: TGTGCCAGCAGCCAAGGAGGGAGACCCTACGAGCAGTACTTC. Its protein is CASSQGGRPYEQYF. The whole variable domain, remainder taken from reference TRBV14 and TRBJ2-7, is EAGVTQFPSHSVIEKGQTVTLRCDPISGHDNLYWYRRVMGKEIKFLLHFVKESKQDESGMPNNRFLAERTGGTYSTLKVQPAELEDSGVYFCASSQGGRPYEQYFGPGTRLTVT.